One T cell receptor beta chain is described in this entry. Its target is unknown. Eight reactions per sample, run separately, yielded cDNA. Following a re-call of the 5' RACE reads, TCRdb has one entry per CDR3 protein and lacks DNA. In all, the sample yields around 220,000 distinct CDR3 sequences. The entry originates in a study of monozygotic twins with inflammatory bowel disease. The CDR3 loop spans 13 amino acids. Per germline, CDR1 MNHEY and CDR2 SVGAGI. Whole blood without T cell sorting served as the source of isolated total RNA. Study-wide points: In patient repertoires, differing immunosuppressive treatments may have added some variability. Distinguishing T cell subtypes was not possible.

The chain is built from TRBV6-5 and TRBJ2-2. The TCR originated in a human donor with ulcerative colitis or Crohn's disease, or a healthy co-twin of an affected twin (not recorded which). Source material: blood. CDR3 amino acids: CASSYSQAGELFF.